This entry is about one T cell receptor (beta chain). One end of the junction is discordant with germline, which a read error may explain. These data come from a study of technical replicates of blood from a few donors. Germline loops: CDR1 KGHSH, CDR2 LQKENI. The CDR3 loop spans 16 amino acids. Libraries were prepared by immunoSEQ multiplex PCR; TCRdb keeps only in-frame clonotypes and omits some of them. This sample has about 75,000 clones; about nine tenths occur once, and the top ten carry under 0.4%. The V call is TRBV18, the J call TRBJ2-2; 8 bases are a match to TRBD1. The TCR originated in a human donor in good health. Some clones in this sample may be carry-over from other donors' samples. Material: T cells isolated from PBMCs. CDR3 sequence: CASSPARTGNPGELFF. The CDR3 coding sequence is TGTGCCAGCTCACCAGCACGGACAGGGAACCCCGGGGAGCTGTTTTTT.